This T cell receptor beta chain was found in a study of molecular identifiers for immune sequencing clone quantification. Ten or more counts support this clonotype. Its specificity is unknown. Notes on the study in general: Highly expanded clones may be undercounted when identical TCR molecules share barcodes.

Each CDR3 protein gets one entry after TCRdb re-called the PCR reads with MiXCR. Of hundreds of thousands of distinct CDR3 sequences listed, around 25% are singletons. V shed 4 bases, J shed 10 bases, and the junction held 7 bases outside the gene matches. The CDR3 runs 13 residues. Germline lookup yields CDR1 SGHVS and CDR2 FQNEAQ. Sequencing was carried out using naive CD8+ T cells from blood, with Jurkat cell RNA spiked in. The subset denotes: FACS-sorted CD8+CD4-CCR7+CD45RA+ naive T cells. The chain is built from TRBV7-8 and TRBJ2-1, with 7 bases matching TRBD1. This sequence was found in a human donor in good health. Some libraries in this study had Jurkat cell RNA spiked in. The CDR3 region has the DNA TGTGCCAGCAGCTCCGACAGGGTAACGGAGCAGTTCTTC. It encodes CASSSDRVTEQFF.